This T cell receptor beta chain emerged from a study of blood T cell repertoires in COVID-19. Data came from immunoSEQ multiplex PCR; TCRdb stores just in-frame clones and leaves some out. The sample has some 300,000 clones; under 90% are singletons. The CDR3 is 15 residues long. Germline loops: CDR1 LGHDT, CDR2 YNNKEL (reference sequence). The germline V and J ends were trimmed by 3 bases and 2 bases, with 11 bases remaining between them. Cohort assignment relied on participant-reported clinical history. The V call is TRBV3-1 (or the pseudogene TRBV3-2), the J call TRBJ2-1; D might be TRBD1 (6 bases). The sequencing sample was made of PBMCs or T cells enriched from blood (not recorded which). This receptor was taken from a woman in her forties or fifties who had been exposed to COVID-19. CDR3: CASSHAKGAYNEQFF. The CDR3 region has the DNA TGTGCCAGCAGCCATGCGAAGGGGGCCTACAATGAGCAGTTCTTC.